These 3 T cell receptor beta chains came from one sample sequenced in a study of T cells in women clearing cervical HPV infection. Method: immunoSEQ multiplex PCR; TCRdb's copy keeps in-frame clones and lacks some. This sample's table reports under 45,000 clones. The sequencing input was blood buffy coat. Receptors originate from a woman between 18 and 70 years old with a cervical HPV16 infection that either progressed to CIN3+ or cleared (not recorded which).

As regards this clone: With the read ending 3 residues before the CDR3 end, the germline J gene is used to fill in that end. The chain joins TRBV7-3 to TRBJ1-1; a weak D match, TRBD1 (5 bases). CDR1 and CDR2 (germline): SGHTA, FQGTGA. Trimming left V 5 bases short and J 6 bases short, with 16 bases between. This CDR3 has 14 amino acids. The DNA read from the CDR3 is TGTGCCAGCAGCCTTAACCAGGGTCGGTCTGAA. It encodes CASSLNQGRSE. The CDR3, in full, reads CASSLNQGRSEAFF.

Here the CDR3 reads CASSPRGNDYTF. Incomplete CDR3 DNA: TGTGCCAGCTCACCGAGGGGGAATGAC. V and J are TRBV18 and TRBJ1-2; tentative D call: TRBD1 (6 bases). The sequence runs out 3 residues before the end of the CDR3; the remainder is reconstructed from the germline J gene. The CDR3 consists of 12 residues. CDR1 is KGHSH, CDR2 LQKENI, per germline.

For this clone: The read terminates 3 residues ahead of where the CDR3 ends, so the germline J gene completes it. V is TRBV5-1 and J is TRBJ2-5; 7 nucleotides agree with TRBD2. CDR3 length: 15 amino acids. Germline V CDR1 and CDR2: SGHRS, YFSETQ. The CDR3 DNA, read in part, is TGCGCCAGCAGCTCGGCTAGCGGACTCACGGATACC. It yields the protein CASSSASGLTDT. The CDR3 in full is CASSSASGLTDTQYF.